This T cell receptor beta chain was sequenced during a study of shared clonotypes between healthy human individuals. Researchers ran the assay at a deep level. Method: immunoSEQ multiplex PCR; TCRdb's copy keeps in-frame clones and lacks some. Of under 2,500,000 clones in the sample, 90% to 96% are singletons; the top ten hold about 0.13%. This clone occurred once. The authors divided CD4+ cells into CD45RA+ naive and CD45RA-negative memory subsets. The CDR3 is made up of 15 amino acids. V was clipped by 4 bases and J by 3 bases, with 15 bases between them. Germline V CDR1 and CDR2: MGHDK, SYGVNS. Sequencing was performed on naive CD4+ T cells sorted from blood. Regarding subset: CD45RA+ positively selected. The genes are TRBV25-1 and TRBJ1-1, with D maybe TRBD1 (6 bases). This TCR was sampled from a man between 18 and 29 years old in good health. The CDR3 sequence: CASSALQGGDTEAFF. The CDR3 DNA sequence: TGTGCCAGCAGTGCCCTACAGGGCGGGGACACTGAAGCTTTCTTT. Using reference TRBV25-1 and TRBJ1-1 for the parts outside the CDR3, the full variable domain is EADIYQTPRYLVIGTGKKITLECSQTMGHDKMYWYQQDPGMELHLIHYSYGVNSTEKGDLSSESTVSRIRTEHFPLTLESARPSHTSQYLCASSALQGGDTEAFFGQGTRLTVV.